These T cell receptor beta chains were read from a single sample in a study of cytomegalovirus exposure and HLA in healthy donors. Using immunoSEQ multiplex PCR, the repertoire was profiled, and TCRdb retains in-frame clones only, with some absent. The sample lists 270,000 or so clones, 85% to 95% occurring once. Source material: PBMCs. The receptors here all came from a girl aged 2 to 10 in good health and CMV-seronegative. CDR3s include the opening cysteine and the closing phenylalanine or tryptophan. A D gene is named only where the DNA matches it firmly. Clone sizes are given selectively: once, few, many, or a class where the clone is expanded.

v_call	clone_size	d_call	j_call	cdr3_nt	cdr3_aa
TRBV7-2	-	TRBD1	TRBJ1-6	TGTGCCAGCAGCATCGGGACAGAAAGCTCCTATAATTCACCCCTCCACTTT	CASSIGTESSYNSPLHF
TRBV2	-	-	TRBJ1-2	TGTGCCAGCAGTGAAACGGGTCAGATAGAAGGCTACACCTTC	CASSETGQIEGYTF
TRBV2	-	TRBD1	TRBJ2-3	TGTGCCAGCAGTGGTAGACAGGGAGCGAGCACAGATACGCAGTATTTT	CASSGRQGASTDTQYF
TRBV18	once	-	TRBJ1-1	TGTGCCAGCTCACCCGGGATTAGCGTGAACACTGAAGCTTTCTTT	CASSPGISVNTEAFF
TRBV9	-	-	TRBJ2-3	TGTGCCAGCAGCGTAGGTAGAGGCGGTAGCACAGATACGCAGTATTTT	CASSVGRGGSTDTQYF
TRBV25-1	-	-	TRBJ1-2	TGTGCCAGCAGTGAACCAGGGAGGGGGTATGGCTACACCTTC	CASSEPGRGYGYTF
TRBV27	-	TRBD2	TRBJ2-2	TGTGCCAGCAGTTTACTAGCGGGGAACACCGGGGAGCTGTTTTTT	CASSLLAGNTGELFF
TRBV29-1	-	-	TRBJ2-1	TGCAGCGTTGAACCCAGTTACAATGAGCAGTTCTTC	CSVEPSYNEQFF
TRBV27	few	TRBD2	TRBJ2-7	TGTGCCAGCAGTTTTACTAGCGGGAGAGACGAGCAGTACTTC	CASSFTSGRDEQYF
TRBV30	-	-	TRBJ2-5	TGTGCCTGGAGTGTAGTTGCGGACTACCAAGAGACCCAGTACTTC	CAWSVVADYQETQYF
TRBV2	-	-	TRBJ1-3	TGTGCCAGCAGCGTCGACAGGTCCTCTGGAAACACCATATATTTT	CASSVDRSSGNTIYF
TRBV6-5	-	TRBD1	TRBJ2-7	TGTGCCAGCAGTAGGACAGGGGACGAGCAGTACTTC	CASSRTGDEQYF
TRBV7-9	-	-	TRBJ1-1	TGTGCCAGCAGCTCCCCCGAGGGCGAGAGAGACACTGAAGCTTTCTTT	CASSSPEGERDTEAFF
TRBV19	few	-	TRBJ1-2	TGTGCCAGTAGTAGCGGGAGCTACACCTTC	CASSSGSYTF
TRBV6-4	-	-	TRBJ1-1	TGTGCCACACAGGGTGAAGCTTTCTTT	CATQGEAFF
TRBV27	-	TRBD1	TRBJ2-2	TGTGCCAGCAGTGACAGGGGGCGGGCGAACACCGGGGAGCTGTTTTTT	CASSDRGRANTGELFF
TRBV5-8	-	TRBD1	TRBJ1-3	TGTGCCAGCAGCGCGGGACAGAGAATTGGAAACACCATATATTTT	CASSAGQRIGNTIYF
TRBV19	-	TRBD1	TRBJ1-5	TGTGCCAGTAGTATTGAGACAGGGCCCAATCAGCCCCAGCATTTT	CASSIETGPNQPQHF
TRBV5-6	-	-	TRBJ1-5	TGTGCCAGCAGCTTGGTTCGACAAGTCGGCCAGCCCCAGCATTTT	CASSLVRQVGQPQHF
TRBV29-1	-	TRBD2	TRBJ2-7	TGCAGCTGTAGCGGGGATATGCACTCCTACGAGCAGTACTTC	CSCSGDMHSYEQYF
TRBV6-5	-	TRBD2	TRBJ2-1	TGTGCCAGCAGTTACACAGCGGGGGCCAACAATGAGCAGTTCTTC	CASSYTAGANNEQFF
TRBV7-9	once	-	TRBJ1-5	TGTGCCAGCAGCACGGGACTACTAGATCAGCCCCAGCATTTT	CASSTGLLDQPQHF
TRBV2	once	-	TRBJ1-2	TGTGCCAGCAGTGTTAGCAGGGGCTATGGCTACACCTTC	CASSVSRGYGYTF
TRBV27	-	TRBD2	TRBJ2-3	TGTGCCAGCAGTCGGTTCCAAACGGGACTAGCGGGCACAGATACGCAGTATTTT	CASSRFQTGLAGTDTQYF
TRBV10-3	-	TRBD2	TRBJ2-7	TGTGCCACCGGACTAGCGGGGGAATACGAGCAGTACTTC	CATGLAGEYEQYF
TRBV28	-	-	TRBJ1-5	TGTGCCAGCAGCCTGGCCTCCCGGCCCCAGCATTTT	CASSLASRPQHF
TRBV6-5	-	-	TRBJ1-2	TGTGCCAGCAGTCAGACAGGCCACTATGGCTACACCTTC	CASSQTGHYGYTF
TRBV9	-	-	TRBJ2-6	TGTGCCAGCAGCGCCACCCAGACAGGCCGGGGCACTGGGGCCAACGTCCTGACTTTC	CASSATQTGRGTGANVLTF
TRBV14	-	-	TRBJ2-2	TGTGCCAGCAGCCAATATATTGCGAACACCGGGGAGCTGTTTTTT	CASSQYIANTGELFF
TRBV6-1	-	TRBD1	TRBJ1-5	TGTGCCAGCAGTGTTGACAGGGGAGTTTCGAATCAGCCCCAGCATTTT	CASSVDRGVSNQPQHF
TRBV19	-	TRBD1	TRBJ1-4	TGTGCCAGTAGTATTAGAGGACAGGGGGCGCGGAAACTGTTTTTT	CASSIRGQGARKLFF
TRBV2	-	TRBD2	TRBJ2-7	TGTGCCACCTCAGAAGAAGCGGGAGGCATCCACGAGCAGTACTTC	CATSEEAGGIHEQYF
TRBV19	once	TRBD1	TRBJ1-2	TGTGCCAGTAGCCCGGACAGGCTGAACTATGGCTACACCTTC	CASSPDRLNYGYTF
TRBV28	-	-	TRBJ1-2	TGTGCCAGCAGTCTCTACCTCGTGGGGGGAGTCTATGGCTACACCTTC	CASSLYLVGGVYGYTF
TRBV6-5	-	-	TRBJ2-5	TGTGCCAGCAGCCCCGGGACACAGCGCTCGAAGACCCAGTACTTC	CASSPGTQRSKTQYF
TRBV5-1	once	-	TRBJ1-5	TGCGCCAGCAGCTTGGGCGGGTCTGTTAATCAGCCCCAGCATTTT	CASSLGGSVNQPQHF
TRBV19	-	-	TRBJ2-2	TGTGCCAGTAGTCCACCGGAGGGGAGCATTGTAACCGGGGAGCTGTTTTTT	CASSPPEGSIVTGELFF
TRBV5-1	once	TRBD1	TRBJ1-1	TGCGCCAGCAGCTTTGGACAGGGGAACACTGAAGCTTTCTTT	CASSFGQGNTEAFF
TRBV10-3	-	TRBD2	TRBJ2-2	TGTGCCAACCCCCCGCGGGGACTAGCGCAAGCGAACACCGGGGAGCTGTTTTTT	CANPPRGLAQANTGELFF
TRBV28	once	-	TRBJ1-5	TGTGCCAGCACCACGGGGGGAATGGGCTATAGCAATCAGCCCCAGCATTTT	CASTTGGMGYSNQPQHF
TRBV5-5	-	-	TRBJ2-1	TGTGCCAGCGGCCCCGGAGGCTCACCCTACAATGAGCAGTTCTTC	CASGPGGSPYNEQFF
TRBV28	-	TRBD1	TRBJ1-6	TGTGCCAGCAGTATGACAGGGTCCTATAATTCACCCCTCCACTTT	CASSMTGSYNSPLHF
TRBV5-1	-	-	TRBJ1-4	TGCGCCAGCAGCTTGGATGGCCTTGAAAAACTGTTTTTT	CASSLDGLEKLFF
TRBV9	-	-	TRBJ2-5	TGTGCCAGCAGCTTGGGGCCAGACCAAGAGACCCAGTACTTC	CASSLGPDQETQYF
TRBV27	-	TRBD1	TRBJ1-2	TGTGCCAGCAGTCCGGACAGGGACTATGGCTACACCTTC	CASSPDRDYGYTF
TRBV6-5	-	-	TRBJ2-7	TGTGCCAGCAGTTTTCGCAGGGCTGGCTACGAGCAGTACTTC	CASSFRRAGYEQYF
TRBV27	-	-	TRBJ2-7	TGTGCCAGCATCGGACAGAGCTCCTACGAGCAGTACTTC	CASIGQSSYEQYF
TRBV27	-	-	TRBJ1-6	TGTGCCAGCAACAATCAGGGGTCCTATAATTCACCCCTCCACTTT	CASNNQGSYNSPLHF
TRBV7-2	-	-	TRBJ2-3	TGTGCCAGCAGCTTAGTCCCGGGCACAGATACGCAGTATTTT	CASSLVPGTDTQYF
TRBV28	-	-	TRBJ2-3	TGTGCCAGCAGTTTTACGCGGGGGCCGAGCGGGTATATGCAGTATTTT	CASSFTRGPSGYMQYF
TRBV5-6	-	TRBD1	TRBJ2-7	TGTGCCAGCAGCTTTCTAACAGGGGGCCGTACCTACGAGCAGTACTTC	CASSFLTGGRTYEQYF
TRBV2	-	-	TRBJ2-7	TGTGCCAGCAGTGAAGTGGGGGTAGGGGGGGACGAGCAGTACTTC	CASSEVGVGGDEQYF
TRBV2	-	-	TRBJ2-3	TGTGCCAGCACCTCAGGGAGCACAGATACGCAGTATTTT	CASTSGSTDTQYF
TRBV5-6	-	-	TRBJ2-1	TGTGCCAGCAGCACCCGGACTTTAATCCTTAAGCTGTCCTACAATGAGCAGTTCTTC	CASSTRTLILKLSYNEQFF
TRBV6-1	-	-	TRBJ2-1	TGTGCCAGCAAGGGGTTCGGTTACAATGAGCAGTTCTTC	CASKGFGYNEQFF